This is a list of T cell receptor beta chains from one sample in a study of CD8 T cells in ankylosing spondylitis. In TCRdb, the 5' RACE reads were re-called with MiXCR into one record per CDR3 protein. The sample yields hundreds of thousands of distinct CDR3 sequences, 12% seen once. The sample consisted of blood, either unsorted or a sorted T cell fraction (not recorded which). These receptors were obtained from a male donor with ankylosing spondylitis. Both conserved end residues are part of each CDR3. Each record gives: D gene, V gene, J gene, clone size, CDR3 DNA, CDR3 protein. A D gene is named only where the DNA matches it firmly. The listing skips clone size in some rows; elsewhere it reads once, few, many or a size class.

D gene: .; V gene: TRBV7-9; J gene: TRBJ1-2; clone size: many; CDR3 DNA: TGTGCCAGCAGCTTAGTTGGCAGGGGATATGGCTACACCTTC; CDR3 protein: CASSLVGRGYGYTF
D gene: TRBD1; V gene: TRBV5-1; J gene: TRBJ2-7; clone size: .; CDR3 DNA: TGCGCCAGCAGCTCTACGCTCCGGACAGGGCCCTACGAGCAGTACTTC; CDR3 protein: CASSSTLRTGPYEQYF
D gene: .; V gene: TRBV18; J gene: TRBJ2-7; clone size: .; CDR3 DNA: TGTGCCAGCTCACCGGTCCGGAGCTCCTACGAGCAGTACTTC; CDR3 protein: CASSPVRSSYEQYF
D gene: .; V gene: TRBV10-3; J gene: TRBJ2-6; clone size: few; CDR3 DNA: TGTGCCATCAGTGACCCCAGGGAAATTATGGCTGGGGCCAACGTCCTGACTTTC; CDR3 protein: CAISDPREIMAGANVLTF
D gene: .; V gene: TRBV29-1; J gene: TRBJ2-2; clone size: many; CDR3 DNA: TGCAGCGTAAGGACGGGTAACACCGGGGAGCTGTTTTTT; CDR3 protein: CSVRTGNTGELFF
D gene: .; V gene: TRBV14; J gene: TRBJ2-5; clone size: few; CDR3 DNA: TGTGCCAGCAGCGGCCGACTCACCTACCAAGAGACCCAGTACTTC; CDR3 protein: CASSGRLTYQETQYF
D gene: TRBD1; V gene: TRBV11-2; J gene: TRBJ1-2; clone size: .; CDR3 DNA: TGTGCCAGCAGCTTAACGTCCGGGACAGGGGATGGCTACACCTTC; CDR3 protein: CASSLTSGTGDGYTF
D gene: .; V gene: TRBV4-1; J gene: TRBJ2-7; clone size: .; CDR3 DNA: TGCGCCAGCAGCCAAGAGCCGAGAGGGTACGAGCAGTACTTC; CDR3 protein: CASSQEPRGYEQYF
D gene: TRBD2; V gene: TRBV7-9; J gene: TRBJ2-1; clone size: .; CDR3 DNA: TGTGCCAGCAGCATGTGGACTAGCGGGGACTACAATGAGCAGTTCTTC; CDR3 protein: CASSMWTSGDYNEQFF
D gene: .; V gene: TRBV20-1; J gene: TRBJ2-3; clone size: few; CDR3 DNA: TGCAGTGCTAAGTACCCGGGGGGCGACACAGATACGCAGTATTTT; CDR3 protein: CSAKYPGGDTDTQYF
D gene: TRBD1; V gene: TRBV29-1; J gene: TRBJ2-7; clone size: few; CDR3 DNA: TGCAGCGTTTTTCGCACGGGACAGGGGGCCTACGAGCAGTACTTC; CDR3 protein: CSVFRTGQGAYEQYF
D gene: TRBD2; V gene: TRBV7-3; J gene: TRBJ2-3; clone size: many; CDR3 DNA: TGTGCCAGCAGCTTATCTGGCCTAGCGGGGGGGCGGACAGATACGCAGTATTTT; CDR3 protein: CASSLSGLAGGRTDTQYF
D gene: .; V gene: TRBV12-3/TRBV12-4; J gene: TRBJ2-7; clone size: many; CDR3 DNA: TGTGCCAGCAGTCCCGAGACTGGAGAGGACGAGCAGTACTTC; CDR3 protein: CASSPETGEDEQYF
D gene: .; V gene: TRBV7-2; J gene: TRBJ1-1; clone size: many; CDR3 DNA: TGTGCCAGCAGCCCCTCGGGCAGAACTGAAGCTTTCTTT; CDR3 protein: CASSPSGRTEAFF
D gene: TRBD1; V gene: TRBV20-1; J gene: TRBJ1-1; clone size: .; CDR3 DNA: TGCAGTGCTGGCGCGCCTCAGGGGGCATCTGAAGCTTTCTTT; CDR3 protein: CSAGAPQGASEAFF
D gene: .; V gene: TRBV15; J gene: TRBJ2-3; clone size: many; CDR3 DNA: TGTGCCACCAGCCGGGGCACAGATACGCAGTATTTT; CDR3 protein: CATSRGTDTQYF
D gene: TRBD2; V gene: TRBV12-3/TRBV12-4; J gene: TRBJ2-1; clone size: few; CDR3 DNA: TGTGCCAGCAGTTTCGGGGGGATTGACAATGAGCAGTTCTTC; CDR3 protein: CASSFGGIDNEQFF
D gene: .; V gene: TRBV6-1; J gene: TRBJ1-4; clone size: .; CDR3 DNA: TGTGCCAGCAGTCCGACAGAAACTAATGAAAAACTGTTTTTT; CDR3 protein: CASSPTETNEKLFF
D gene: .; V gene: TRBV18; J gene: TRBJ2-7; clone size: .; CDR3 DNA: TGTGCCAGCTCACCCCAACCCGGGACTGACTACGAGCAGTACTTC; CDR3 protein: CASSPQPGTDYEQYF
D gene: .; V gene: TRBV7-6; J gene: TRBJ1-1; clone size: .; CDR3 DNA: TGTGCCAGCAGCTTAGTTGGGGGGCTGAACGGAGGCACTGAAGCTTTCTTT; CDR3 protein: CASSLVGGLNGGTEAFF
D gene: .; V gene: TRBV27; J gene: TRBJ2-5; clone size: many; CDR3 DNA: TGTGCCACCGGGACTGTACAAGAGACCCAGTACTTC; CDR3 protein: CATGTVQETQYF
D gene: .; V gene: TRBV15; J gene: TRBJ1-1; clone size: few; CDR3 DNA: TGTGCCACCAGCCTTTACGTCCCCAACACTGAAGCTTTCTTT; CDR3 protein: CATSLYVPNTEAFF
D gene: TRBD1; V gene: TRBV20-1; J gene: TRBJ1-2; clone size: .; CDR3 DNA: TGCAGTGCTGACAGGGGACGCAACTATGGCTACACCTTC; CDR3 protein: CSADRGRNYGYTF
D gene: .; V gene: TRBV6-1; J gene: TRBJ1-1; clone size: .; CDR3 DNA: TGTGCCAGCAGTGGAGGGAATTCCGAAGCTTTCTTT; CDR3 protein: CASSGGNSEAFF
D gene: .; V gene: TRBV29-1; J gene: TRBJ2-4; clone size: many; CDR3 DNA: TGCAGCGGTGGACAATCGGAAAACATTCAGTACTTC; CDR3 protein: CSGGQSENIQYF
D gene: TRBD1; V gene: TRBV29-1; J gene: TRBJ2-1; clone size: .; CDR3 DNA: TGCAGCGCAGCGACAGGGGACTCTTACAATGAGCAGTTCTTC; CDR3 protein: CSAATGDSYNEQFF
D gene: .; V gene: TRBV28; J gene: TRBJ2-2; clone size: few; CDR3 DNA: TGTGCCAGCAGACGAGGACAGAACACCGGGGAGCTGTTTTTT; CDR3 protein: CASRRGQNTGELFF
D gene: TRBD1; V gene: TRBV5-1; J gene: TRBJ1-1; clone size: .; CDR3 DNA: TGCGCCAGCAGCCCCCGGACAGGGGGCTACGAAGCTTTCTTT; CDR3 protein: CASSPRTGGYEAFF
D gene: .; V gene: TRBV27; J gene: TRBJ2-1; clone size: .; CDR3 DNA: TGTGCCAGCAGTTTCGACTTCAGCTCCTACAATGAGCAGTTCTTC; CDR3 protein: CASSFDFSSYNEQFF
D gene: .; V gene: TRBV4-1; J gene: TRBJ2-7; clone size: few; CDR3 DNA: TGCGCCAGCAGCCGAGAGGAGGGACAGCCCTACGAGCAGTACTTC; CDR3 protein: CASSREEGQPYEQYF
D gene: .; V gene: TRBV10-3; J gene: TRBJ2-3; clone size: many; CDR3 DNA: TGTGCCATCAGTGAGAGTCGTTCCACAGATACGCAGTATTTT; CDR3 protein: CAISESRSTDTQYF
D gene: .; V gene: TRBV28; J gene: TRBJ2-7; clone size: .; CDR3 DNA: TGTGCCAGCACCCGCCCCTCCTACGAGCAGTACTTC; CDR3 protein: CASTRPSYEQYF
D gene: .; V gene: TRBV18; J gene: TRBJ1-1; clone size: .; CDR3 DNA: TGTGCCAGCTCACCACTAATAGATACGAACACTGAAGCTTTCTTT; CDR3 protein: CASSPLIDTNTEAFF
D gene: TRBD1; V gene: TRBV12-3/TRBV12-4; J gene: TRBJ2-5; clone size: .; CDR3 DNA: TGTGCCAGCAGTCAGGTCACAGGGGGCGGGGAGACCCAGTACTTC; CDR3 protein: CASSQVTGGGETQYF
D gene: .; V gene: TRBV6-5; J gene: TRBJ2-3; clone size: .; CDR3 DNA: TGTGCCAGCAGTTACTCGATAGATCCCCCAGATACGCAGTATTTT; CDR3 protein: CASSYSIDPPDTQYF
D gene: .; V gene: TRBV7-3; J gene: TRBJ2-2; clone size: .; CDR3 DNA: TGTGCCAGCAGCTCCTACAGGGAAACCGGGGAGCTGTTTTTT; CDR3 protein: CASSSYRETGELFF
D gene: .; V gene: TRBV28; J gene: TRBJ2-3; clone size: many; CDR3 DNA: TGTGCCAGCAGTACCTTCGGGGGCACGGATACGCAGTATTTT; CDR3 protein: CASSTFGGTDTQYF
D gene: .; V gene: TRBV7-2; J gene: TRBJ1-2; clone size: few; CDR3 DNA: TGTGCCAGCAGGGAACAGGGATCCTTCTATGGCTACACCTTC; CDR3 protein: CASREQGSFYGYTF
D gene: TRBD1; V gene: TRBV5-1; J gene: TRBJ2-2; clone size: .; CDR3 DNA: TGCGCCAGCAGCGAGACAGGGGTTCGCGGGGAGCTGTTTTTT; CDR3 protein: CASSETGVRGELFF
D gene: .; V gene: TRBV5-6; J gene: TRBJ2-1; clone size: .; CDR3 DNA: TGTGCCAGCAGCTTAGTCGTGGGCCTAGGGTACAATGAGCAGTTCTTC; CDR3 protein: CASSLVVGLGYNEQFF